This is a list of T cell receptor beta chains from one sample in a study of vaccination effects on CD4 cells after COVID-19. Profiled with immunoSEQ multiplex PCR; TCRdb holds only in-frame clones, not every one. This repertoire shows 55,000 to 90,000 clones, about 69% found once; its top ten account for 5% to 6%. The antigens of these receptors remain unknown. Here the sequenced sample was CD4+ T cells from PBMCs cultured with HIV peptides, taken before COVID-19 vaccination. All receptors derive from a human donor who had a prior SARS-CoV-2 infection. CDR3s include the opening cysteine and the closing phenylalanine or tryptophan. A D gene is named only where the DNA matches it firmly. Clone sizes are given selectively: once, few, many, or a class where the clone is expanded.

d_gene,j_gene,v_gene,abundance,CDR3nt,CDR3aa
NA,TRBJ1-6,TRBV9,NA,TGTGCCAGCAGCGTAGCTACGTATTCACCCCTCCACTTT,CASSVATYSPLHF
TRBD1,TRBJ2-7,TRBV15,NA,TGTGCCACCAGCAGGGACAGGGGATACGAGCAGTACTTC,CATSRDRGYEQYF
TRBD1,TRBJ1-2,TRBV5-1,NA,TGCGCCAGCAGCTTGGCCGGGACAGGGAACTATGGCTACACCTTC,CASSLAGTGNYGYTF
NA,TRBJ2-1,TRBV11-3,few,TGTGCCAGCAGCTTAAACACTAGACGTGGATCCTACAATGAGCAGTTCTTC,CASSLNTRRGSYNEQFF
NA,TRBJ2-1,TRBV11-3,NA,TGTGCCAGCAGCTTAAGGGGACCCGACAATGAGCAGTTCTTC,CASSLRGPDNEQFF
NA,TRBJ1-1,TRBV2,once,TGTGCCAGCACCCTCGGGTGGCGCACTGAAGCTTTCTTT,CASTLGWRTEAFF
NA,TRBJ2-1,TRBV5-8,NA,TGTGCCAGCAGCTTGGAGGGGGGCCGGGACAATGAGCAGTTCTTC,CASSLEGGRDNEQFF
NA,TRBJ2-7,TRBV6-1,NA,TGTGCCAGCAGTGAGCAGGGATGGAGGGACTACGAGCAGTACTTC,CASSEQGWRDYEQYF
NA,TRBJ2-3,TRBV11-2,NA,TGTGCCAGCAGCTTAGTTTCAGATACGCAGTATTTT,CASSLVSDTQYF
NA,TRBJ2-7,TRBV6-5,NA,TGTGCCAGCAGACCCCGACGAGGCGAGCAGTACTTC,CASRPRRGEQYF
NA,TRBJ2-1,TRBV2,NA,TGTGCCAGCGCGGAGGACAATAGCTCCTACAATGAGCAGTTCTTC,CASAEDNSSYNEQFF
TRBD1,TRBJ2-1,TRBV5-1,NA,TGCGCCAGCAGCTTGCCCGGACAGGGGGTCGGTGAGCAGTTCTTC,CASSLPGQGVGEQFF
NA,TRBJ1-4,TRBV7-2,NA,TGTGCCAGCAGCAGACGACAGGTTGATCGGGCAACTAATGAAAAACTGTTTTTT,CASSRRQVDRATNEKLFF
NA,TRBJ1-4,TRBV19,NA,TGTGCCAGTAGTACAGGGAGAGGAAAACTGTTTTTT,CASSTGRGKLFF
TRBD1,TRBJ1-5,TRBV10-3,NA,TGTGCCATACAACAGGGGAAGAATCAGCCCCAGCATTTT,CAIQQGKNQPQHF
TRBD2,TRBJ2-1,TRBV5-4,NA,TGTGCCAGCAGCTTGGGTAGAGCGGGGGGTGACAATGAGCAGTTCTTC,CASSLGRAGGDNEQFF
TRBD2,TRBJ2-1,TRBV6-5,NA,TGTGCCAGCACCGATGGCGGCGGGAGAGCCGCGTTCTTC,CASTDGGGRAAFF
NA,TRBJ1-2,TRBV4-3,NA,TGCGCCAGCAGCCAAGATCACAACTATGGCTACACCTTC,CASSQDHNYGYTF
TRBD2,TRBJ2-2,TRBV11-3,few,TGTGCCAGCAGCTTAGAGCGGGGGATAGCGGGCACCGGGGAGCTGTTTTTT,CASSLERGIAGTGELFF
TRBD1,TRBJ1-2,TRBV3-1/TRBV3-2,NA,TGTGCCAGCAGCCAAATGGGACAGGGAGGAGGCTACACCTTC,CASSQMGQGGGYTF
NA,TRBJ2-3,TRBV5-4,NA,TGTGCCAGCAGCTCGCACATGGATACGCAGTATTTT,CASSSHMDTQYF
TRBD2,TRBJ2-7,TRBV5-1,NA,TGCGCCAGCAGCTTGGCCGGGGGGAGTTTCGAGCAGTACTTC,CASSLAGGSFEQYF
TRBD2,TRBJ2-1,TRBV6-2/TRBV6-3,NA,TGTGCCAGCAGTTACGGGGGACTAGCGGGAGTGGGTAATGAGCAGTTCTTC,CASSYGGLAGVGNEQFF
NA,TRBJ1-2,TRBV5-1,once,TGCGCCAGCAGCTTGACCGGGTCCGCGACAGGCCTTTATGGCTACACCTTC,CASSLTGSATGLYGYTF
NA,TRBJ1-1,TRBV3-1/TRBV3-2,NA,TGTGCCAGCAGCCAATCAAGTCGTATGAACACTGAAGCTTTCTTT,CASSQSSRMNTEAFF
NA,TRBJ2-1,TRBV11-3,NA,TGTGCCAGCAGCGAACAGGGGAGGGCCTATGAGCAGTTCTTC,CASSEQGRAYEQFF
TRBD2,TRBJ2-3,TRBV19,NA,TGTGCCAGTAGTATTGGCGGGAGGGTATATACGCAGTATTTT,CASSIGGRVYTQYF
NA,TRBJ1-5,TRBV19,once,TGTGCCAGTAGAAGCGGTGGGACCAATAGCAATCAGCCCCAGCATTTT,CASRSGGTNSNQPQHF
NA,TRBJ2-5,TRBV18,NA,TGTGCCAGCTCACCACTGCTGGACGCCCAGGTCGAGGGCCAGTACTTC,CASSPLLDAQVEGQYF
NA,TRBJ2-7,TRBV3-1/TRBV3-2,NA,TGTGCCAGCAGCCAAGGATTTGACGACGAGCAGTACTTC,CASSQGFDDEQYF
NA,TRBJ2-6,TRBV7-3,few,TGTGCCAGCAGCTTCGGTCTCTCTGGGGCCAACGTCCTGACTTTC,CASSFGLSGANVLTF
TRBD2,TRBJ2-2,TRBV4-2,NA,TGTGCCAGCAGCCAAGATCCGCTAGCGGGAGGCACCGGGGAGCTGTTTTTT,CASSQDPLAGGTGELFF
NA,TRBJ2-5,TRBV5-1,once,TGCGCCAGCAGCTCGACGGAGGGAGGAGGGGAGACCCAGTACTTC,CASSSTEGGGETQYF
TRBD2,TRBJ2-2,TRBV7-9,few,TGTGCCAGCAGCTTCGGAACGGGGGGTTACACCGGGGAGCTGTTTTTT,CASSFGTGGYTGELFF
NA,TRBJ2-3,TRBV3-1/TRBV3-2,NA,TGTGCCAGCAGCCAAGCTATAGAGCGGCGAGGCACAGATACGCAGTATTTT,CASSQAIERRGTDTQYF
TRBD1,TRBJ1-4,TRBV5-1,NA,TGCGCCAGCAGCTTGGCGACAGGGACTAATGAAAAACTGTTTTTT,CASSLATGTNEKLFF